The clone carrying this T cell receptor beta chain was seen a single time. This entry belongs to a study of blood T cells in healthy people across ages. The donors, all healthy, were Caucasians living in Russia, aged about 6 to 90. Trimming pared 2 bases from V and 2 bases from J, leaving 11 bases between. CDR3 length: 15 residues. A sample-barcoded 5' primer and a J-beta primer mix were used in a second PCR of roughly 6 to 11 cycles. All cDNA molecules were each tagged by a template-switch adaptor with 12 random nucleotides. TCRdb fed the 5' RACE reads into MiXCR, producing one record per CDR3 protein. The data contain fewer than 1 million distinct CDR3 sequences, 44% of them singletons.

The sample taken for sequencing was blood. This receptor was taken from a man in his sixties in good health. This chain joins TRBV12-3 or TRBV12-4 and TRBJ2-3; D is unresolved. The CDR3 sequence: CASSLSRAPTDTQYF. In DNA, the CDR3 is TGTGCCAGCAGTTTAAGCCGAGCCCCCACAGATACGCAGTATTTT.